What follows is one T cell receptor beta chain and its context. Some clones are missing from TCRdb's copy, which holds only in-frame ones; the method was immunoSEQ multiplex PCR. In the table there are fewer than 85,000 clones, approximately 94% of which are singletons. These data are taken from a study of technical replicates of blood from several donors. V dropped 7 bases and J dropped 6; count of bases not matched to a gene: 9. Germline-derived CDR1 and CDR2 are SGHTA and FQGNSA. The CDR3 spans 15 residues. The sequence was collected from a human donor in good health. The V call is TRBV7-2, the J call TRBJ2-1; 10 positions match TRBD1. Material for sequencing was T cells isolated from PBMCs. CDR3 nucleotides: TGTGCCAGCACCTCCTCGGGACAGGGGTTCAATGAGCAGTTCTTC. This codes for CASTSSGQGFNEQFF.